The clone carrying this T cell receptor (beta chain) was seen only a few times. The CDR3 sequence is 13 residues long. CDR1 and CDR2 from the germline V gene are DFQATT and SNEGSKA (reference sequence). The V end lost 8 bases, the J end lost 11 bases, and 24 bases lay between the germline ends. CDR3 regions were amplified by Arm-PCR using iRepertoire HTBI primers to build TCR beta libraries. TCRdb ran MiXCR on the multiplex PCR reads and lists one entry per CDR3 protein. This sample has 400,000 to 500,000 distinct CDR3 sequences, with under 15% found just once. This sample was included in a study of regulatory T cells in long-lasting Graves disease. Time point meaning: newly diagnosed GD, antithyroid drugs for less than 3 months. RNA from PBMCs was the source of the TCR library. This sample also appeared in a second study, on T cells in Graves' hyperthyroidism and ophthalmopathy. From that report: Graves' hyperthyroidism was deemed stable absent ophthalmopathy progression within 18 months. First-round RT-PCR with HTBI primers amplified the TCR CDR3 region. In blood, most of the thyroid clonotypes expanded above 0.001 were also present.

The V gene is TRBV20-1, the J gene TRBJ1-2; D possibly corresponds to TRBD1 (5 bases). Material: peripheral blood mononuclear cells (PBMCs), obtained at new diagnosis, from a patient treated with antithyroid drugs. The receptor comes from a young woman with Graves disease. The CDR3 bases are TGCAGTTACTCTAACCCTGGGGCGTCCGGGTACACCTTC. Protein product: CSYSNPGASGYTF.